Below, 4 T cell receptor beta chains from the same sample are listed, as sequenced in a study of T cell responses to AZD1222 COVID-19 vaccine. Profiled with immunoSEQ multiplex PCR; TCRdb holds only in-frame clones, not every one. Seen here are roughly 150,000 clones, around 85% observed once, and the top ten hold about 1%. The sample in question was peripheral blood, obtained 28 days after the second AZD1222 dose. These receptors were collected from an adult who received the AZD1222 COVID-19 vaccine.

The rearrangement uses TRBV6-5 and TRBJ2-7; 9 bases are shared with TRBD1. The germline gives CDR1 MNHEY, CDR2 SVGAGI. This CDR3 has 13 residues. V trimming: 7 bases; J trimming: 6 bases; junction bases outside the gene matches: 7. The DNA of the CDR3 is TGTGCCAGCAACTCGGGACAGGGAGGCGAGCAGTACTTC. It yields the protein CASNSGQGGEQYF.

The rearrangement links TRBV6-1 to TRBJ2-7; D ambiguous. CDR1 is MNHNS and CDR2 is SASEGT in the germline V gene. The CDR3 length is 14 residues. Trimming removed 2 bases from V and 2 bases from J, with 10 bases in between. The CDR3 spells CASSENGATYEQYF. Here the CDR3 DNA reads TGTGCCAGCAGTGAAAATGGAGCAACCTACGAGCAGTACTTC.

The V and J genes are TRBV5-1 and TRBJ2-7; 7 bases agree with TRBD1. The ends lost 0 bases at V and 5 bases at J; junction bases unmatched: 8. The CDR3 has 15 amino acids. The germline V gene encodes CDR1 SGHRS and CDR2 YFSETQ. CDR3 nucleotide sequence: TGCGCCAGCAGCTTGGTGGCAGGGGGTAGCAACGAGCAGTACTTC. Amino acid sequence: CASSLVAGGSNEQYF.

This clone was seen a single time. The rearrangement joins TRBV29-1 to TRBJ1-1; 8 bases map to TRBD1. CDR1 is SQVTM and CDR2 is ANQGSEA in the germline V gene. Unmatched junction bases numbered 7, after V lost 6 bases and J lost 7 bases. This CDR3 region has 12 residues. The CDR3 region has the DNA TGCAGCGTAGGACAGGGTTGGGTTGAAGCTTTCTTT. Encoded protein: CSVGQGWVEAFF.